The text below deals with one T cell receptor (beta chain). This specimen belongs to a study of blood T cell repertoires in COVID-19. Study in general: In each case, the material was cDNA or gDNA derived from T cells, B-cell-depleted T cells, or PBMCs.

Per the germline V gene, CDR1 is SEHNR and CDR2 is FQNEAQ (reference sequence). The J segment lost 0 bases and the V segment lost 3 bases, leaving 3 bases of the junction unmatched. The length of the CDR3 is 15 residues. In the authors' methods: Counts of nucleated cells, estimated from reference gene primer amplification, were obtained. Profiling relied on immunoSEQ multiplex PCR, and the TCRdb table lists in-frame clones only, not all of them. V and J calls plus clone size are reproduced from that table; the DNA served to infer D and trimming. The table has tens of thousands of clones, over 85% seen once.

Sequences were obtained from peripheral blood. This TCR derives from a woman over 75 with acute or convalescent COVID-19. This chain links TRBV7-9 with TRBJ2-7, with 9 positions matching TRBD1. The CDR3 nucleotides are TGTGCCAGCAGCTTCCGGACAGGGGTCTCCTACGAGCAGTACTTC. Protein: CASSFRTGVSYEQYF. Based on the CDR3 plus reference TRBV7-9 and TRBJ2-7, the full variable domain is DTGVSQNPRHKITKRGQNVTFRCDPISEHNRLYWYRQTLGQGPEFLTYFQNEAQLEKSRLLSDRFSAERPKGSFSTLEIQRTEQGDSAMYLCASSFRTGVSYEQYFGPGTRLTVT.